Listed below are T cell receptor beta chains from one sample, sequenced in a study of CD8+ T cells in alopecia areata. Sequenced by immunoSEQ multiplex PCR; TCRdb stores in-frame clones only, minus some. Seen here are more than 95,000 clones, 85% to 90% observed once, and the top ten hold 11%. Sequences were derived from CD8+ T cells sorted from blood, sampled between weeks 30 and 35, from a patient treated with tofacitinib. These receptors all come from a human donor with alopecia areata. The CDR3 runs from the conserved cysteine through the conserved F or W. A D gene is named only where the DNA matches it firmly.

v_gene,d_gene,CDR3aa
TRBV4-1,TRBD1,CASSQGTGGYYEQYF
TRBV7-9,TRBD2,CASSQLAGESPLDTQYF
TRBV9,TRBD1,CASISHRGAFF
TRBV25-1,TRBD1,CASRKWTGESSYNEQFF
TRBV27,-,CASSGSVGASTDTQYF
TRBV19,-,CASSISGDTEAFF
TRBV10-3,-,CAIQQDMGGEAFF
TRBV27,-,CASSLWTGNIQYF
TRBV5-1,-,CASSLTGNTEAFF
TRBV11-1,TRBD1,CASSLSWDRGNEQYF
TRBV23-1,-,CASSRGTEAFF
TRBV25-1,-,CASSDGGTGELFF